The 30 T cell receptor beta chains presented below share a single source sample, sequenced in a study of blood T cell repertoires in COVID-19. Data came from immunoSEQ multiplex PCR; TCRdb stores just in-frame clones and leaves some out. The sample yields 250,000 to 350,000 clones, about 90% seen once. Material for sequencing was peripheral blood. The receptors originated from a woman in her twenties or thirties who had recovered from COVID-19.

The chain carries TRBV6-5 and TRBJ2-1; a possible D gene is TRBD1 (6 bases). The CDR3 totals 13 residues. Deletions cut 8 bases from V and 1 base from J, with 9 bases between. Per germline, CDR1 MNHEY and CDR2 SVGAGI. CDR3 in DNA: TGTGCCAGCGGCAGGGGTTCCTACAATGAGCAGTTCTTC. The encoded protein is CASGRGSYNEQFF.

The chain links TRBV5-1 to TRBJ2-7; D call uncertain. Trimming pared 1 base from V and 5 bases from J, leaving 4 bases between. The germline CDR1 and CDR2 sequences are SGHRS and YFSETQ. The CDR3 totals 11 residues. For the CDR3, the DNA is TGCGCCAGCAGCTTGATCAACGAGCAGTACTTC. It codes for CASSLINEQYF. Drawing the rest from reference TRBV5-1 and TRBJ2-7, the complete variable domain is KAGVTQTPRYLIKTRGQQVTLSCSPISGHRSVSWYQQTPGQGLQFLFEYFSETQRNKGNFPGRFSGRQFSNSRSEMNVSTLELGDSALYLCASSLINEQYFGPGTRLTVT.

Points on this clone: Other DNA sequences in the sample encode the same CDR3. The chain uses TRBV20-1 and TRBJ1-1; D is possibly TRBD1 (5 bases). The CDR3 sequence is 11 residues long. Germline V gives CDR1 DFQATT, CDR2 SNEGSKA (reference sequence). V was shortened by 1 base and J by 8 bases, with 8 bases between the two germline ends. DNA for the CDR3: TGCAGTGCTAGAGGGGCAGGGGAAGCTTTCTTT. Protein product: CSARGAGEAFF.

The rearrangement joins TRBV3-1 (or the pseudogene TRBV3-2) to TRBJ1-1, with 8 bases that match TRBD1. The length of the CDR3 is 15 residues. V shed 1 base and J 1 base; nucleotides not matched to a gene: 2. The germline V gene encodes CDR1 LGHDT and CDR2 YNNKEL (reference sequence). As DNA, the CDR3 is TGTGCCAGCAGCCAAGGGGGGACAGGGAACACTGAAGCTTTCTTT. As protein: CASSQGGTGNTEAFF.

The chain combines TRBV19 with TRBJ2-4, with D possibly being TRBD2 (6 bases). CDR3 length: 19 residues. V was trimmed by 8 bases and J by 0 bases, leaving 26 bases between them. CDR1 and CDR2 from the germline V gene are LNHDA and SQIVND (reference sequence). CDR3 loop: CASQNLDWAEGIAKNIQYF. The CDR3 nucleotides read TGTGCCAGTCAAAACCTGGACTGGGCGGAGGGGATAGCCAAAAACATTCAGTACTTC.

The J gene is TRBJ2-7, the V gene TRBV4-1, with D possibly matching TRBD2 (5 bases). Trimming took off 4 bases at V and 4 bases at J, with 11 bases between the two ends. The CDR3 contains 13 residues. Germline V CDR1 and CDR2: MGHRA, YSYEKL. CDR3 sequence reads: CASSPQSGYEQYF. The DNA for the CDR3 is TGCGCCAGCAGCCCGCAATCGGGGTACGAGCAGTACTTC.

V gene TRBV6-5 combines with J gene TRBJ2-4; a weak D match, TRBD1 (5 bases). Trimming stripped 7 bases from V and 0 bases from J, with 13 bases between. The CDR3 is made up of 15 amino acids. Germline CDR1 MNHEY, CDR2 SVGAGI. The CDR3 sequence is CASKGLGLAKNIQYF. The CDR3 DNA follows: TGTGCCAGCAAGGGGCTAGGGCTAGCCAAAAACATTCAGTACTTC.

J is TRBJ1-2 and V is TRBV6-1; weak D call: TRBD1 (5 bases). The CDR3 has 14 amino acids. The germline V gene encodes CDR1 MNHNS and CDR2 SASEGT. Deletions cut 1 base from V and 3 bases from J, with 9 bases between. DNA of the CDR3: TGTGCCAGCAGTGAAGATCGGGGGTACTATGGCTACACCTTC. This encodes CASSEDRGYYGYTF.

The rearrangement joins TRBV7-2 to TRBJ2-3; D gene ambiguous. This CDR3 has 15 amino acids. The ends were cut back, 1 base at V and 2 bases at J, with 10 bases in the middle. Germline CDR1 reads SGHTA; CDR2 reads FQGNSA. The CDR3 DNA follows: TGTGCCAGCAGCTTAGGGTTTAGCTACACAGATACGCAGTATTTT. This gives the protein CASSLGFSYTDTQYF. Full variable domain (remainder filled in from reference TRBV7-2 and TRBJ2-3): GAGVSQSPSNKVTEKGKDVELRCDPISGHTALYWYRQSLGQGLEFLIYFQGNSAPDKSGLPSDRFSAERTGGSVSTLTIQRTQQEDSAVYLCASSLGFSYTDTQYFGPGTRLTVL.

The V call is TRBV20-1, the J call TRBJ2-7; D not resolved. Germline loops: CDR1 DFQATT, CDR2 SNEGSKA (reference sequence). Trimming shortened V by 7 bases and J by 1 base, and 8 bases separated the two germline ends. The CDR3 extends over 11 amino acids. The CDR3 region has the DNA TGCAGTGTCCTTCGTTCCTACGAGCAGTACTTC. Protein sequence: CSVLRSYEQYF.

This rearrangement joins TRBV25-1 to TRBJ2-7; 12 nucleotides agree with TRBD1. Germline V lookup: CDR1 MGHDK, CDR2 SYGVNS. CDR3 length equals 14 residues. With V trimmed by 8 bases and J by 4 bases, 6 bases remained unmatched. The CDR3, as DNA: TGTGCCAGCTCCGGGACAGGGGGCTTTTACGAGCAGTACTTC. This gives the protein CASSGTGGFYEQYF.

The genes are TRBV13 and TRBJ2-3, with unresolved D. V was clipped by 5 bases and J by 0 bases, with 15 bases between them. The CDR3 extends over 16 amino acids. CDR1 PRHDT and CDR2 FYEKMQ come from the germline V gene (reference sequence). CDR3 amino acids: CASSGVFSWSTDTQYF. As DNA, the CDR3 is TGTGCCAGCAGCGGAGTTTTTTCTTGGAGCACAGATACGCAGTATTTT.

The CDR3 coding sequence is TGTGCCAGCAGCGGAACACAGGGCCGGGGTAGGCAGTTCTTC. Protein: CASSGTQGRGRQFF. The chain is built from TRBV7-9 and TRBJ2-1; perhaps TRBD1 as D (6 bases). Between the trimmed V and J ends, which lost 5 bases and 12 bases, there was a span of 20 bases. This CDR3 is built from 14 residues. Germline V gene sequence: CDR1 SEHNR, CDR2 FQNEAQ (reference sequence).

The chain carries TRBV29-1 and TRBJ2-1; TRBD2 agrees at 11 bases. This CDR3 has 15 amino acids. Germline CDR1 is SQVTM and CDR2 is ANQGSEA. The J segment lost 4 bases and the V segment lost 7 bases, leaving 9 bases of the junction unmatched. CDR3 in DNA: TGCAGCGCTGAGGGACTAGCGGACGGTTACAATGAGCAGTTCTTC. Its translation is CSAEGLADGYNEQFF.

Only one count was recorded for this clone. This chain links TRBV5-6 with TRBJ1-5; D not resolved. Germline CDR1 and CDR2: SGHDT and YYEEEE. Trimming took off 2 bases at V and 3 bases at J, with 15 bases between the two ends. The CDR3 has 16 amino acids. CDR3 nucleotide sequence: TGTGCCAGCAGCTTTAGTACAGCCGGATACAATCAGCCCCAGCATTTT. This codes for CASSFSTAGYNQPQHF.

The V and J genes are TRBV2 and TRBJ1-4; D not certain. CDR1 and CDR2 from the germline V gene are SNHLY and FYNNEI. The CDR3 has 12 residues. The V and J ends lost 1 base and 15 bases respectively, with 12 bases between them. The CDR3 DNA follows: TGTGCCAGCAGTGAAGGGCGGTCGCTGTTGTTTTTT. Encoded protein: CASSEGRSLLFF.

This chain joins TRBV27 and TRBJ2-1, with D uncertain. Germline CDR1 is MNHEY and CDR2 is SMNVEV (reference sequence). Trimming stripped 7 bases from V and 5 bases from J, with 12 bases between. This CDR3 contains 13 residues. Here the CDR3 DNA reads TGTGCCAGCACCCCACGCACACACAATGAGCAGTTCTTC. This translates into CASTPRTHNEQFF.

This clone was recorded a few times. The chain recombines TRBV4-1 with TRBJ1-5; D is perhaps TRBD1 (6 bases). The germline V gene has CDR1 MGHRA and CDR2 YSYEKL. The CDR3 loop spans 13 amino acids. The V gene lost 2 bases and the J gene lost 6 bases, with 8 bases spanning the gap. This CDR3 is CASSQTGTQPQHF. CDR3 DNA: TGCGCCAGCAGCCAAACAGGGACTCAGCCCCAGCATTTT.

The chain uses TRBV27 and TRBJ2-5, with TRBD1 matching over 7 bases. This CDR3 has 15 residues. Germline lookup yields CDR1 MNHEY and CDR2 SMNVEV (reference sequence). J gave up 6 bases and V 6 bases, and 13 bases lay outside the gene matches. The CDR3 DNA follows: TGTGCCAGCAGCTTTCTAAGCAGGGGGAAACAGACCCAGTACTTC. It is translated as CASSFLSRGKQTQYF.

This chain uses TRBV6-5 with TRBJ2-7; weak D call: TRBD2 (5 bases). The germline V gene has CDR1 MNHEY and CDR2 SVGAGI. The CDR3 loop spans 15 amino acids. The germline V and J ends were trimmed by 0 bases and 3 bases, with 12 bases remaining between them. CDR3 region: CASSYSTIPLYEQYF. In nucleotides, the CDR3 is TGTGCCAGCAGTTACTCGACTATTCCCCTCTACGAGCAGTACTTC.

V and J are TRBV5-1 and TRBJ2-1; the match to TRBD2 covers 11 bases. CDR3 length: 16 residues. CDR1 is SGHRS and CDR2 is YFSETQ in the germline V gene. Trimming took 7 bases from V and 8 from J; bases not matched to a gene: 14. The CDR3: CASGPGLAVSVDEQFF. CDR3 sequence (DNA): TGCGCCAGCGGACCGGGACTAGCGGTTTCCGTCGATGAGCAGTTCTTC.

The CDR3 is CASSPRGSYNEQFF. CDR3 coding DNA: TGTGCCAGCTCACCCCGGGGGAGCTACAATGAGCAGTTCTTC. The chain uses TRBV18 and TRBJ2-1; tentative D call: TRBD2 (6 bases). Deletions cut 3 bases from V and 3 bases from J, with 9 bases between. Germline CDR1 KGHSH, CDR2 LQKENI. The CDR3 sequence is 14 residues long.

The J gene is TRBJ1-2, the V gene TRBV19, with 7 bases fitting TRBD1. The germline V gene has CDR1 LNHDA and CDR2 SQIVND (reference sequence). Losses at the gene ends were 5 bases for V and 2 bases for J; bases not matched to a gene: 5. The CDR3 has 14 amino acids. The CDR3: CASSEHRGNYGYTF. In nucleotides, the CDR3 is TGTGCCAGTAGTGAACACAGGGGCAACTATGGCTACACCTTC.

CDR3 bases: TGTGCCAGCAGCCTCGTTTTTGGGGGCCCCTACGAGCAGTACTTC. This sequence encodes CASSLVFGGPYEQYF. The rearrangement joins TRBV7-9 to TRBJ2-7; the D gene is possibly TRBD1 (6 bases). Per the germline V gene, CDR1 is SEHNR and CDR2 is FQNEAQ (reference sequence). The V gene lost 5 bases and the J gene lost 2 bases, with 16 bases spanning the gap. This CDR3 contains 15 residues. The full variable domain, with the rest looked up from reference TRBV7-9 and TRBJ2-7, is DTGVSQNPRHKITKRGQNVTFRCDPISEHNRLYWYRQTLGQGPEFLTYFQNEAQLEKSRLLSDRFSAERPKGSFSTLEIQRTEQGDSAMYLCASSLVFGGPYEQYFGPGTRLTVT.

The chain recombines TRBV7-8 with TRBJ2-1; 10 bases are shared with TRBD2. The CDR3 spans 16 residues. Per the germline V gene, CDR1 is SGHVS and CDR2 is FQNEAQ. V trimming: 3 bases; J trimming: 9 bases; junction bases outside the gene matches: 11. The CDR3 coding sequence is TGTGCCAGCAGCTTCTTAGCGGGAGGCTCAGGCTTTGAGCAGTTCTTC. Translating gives CASSFLAGGSGFEQFF.

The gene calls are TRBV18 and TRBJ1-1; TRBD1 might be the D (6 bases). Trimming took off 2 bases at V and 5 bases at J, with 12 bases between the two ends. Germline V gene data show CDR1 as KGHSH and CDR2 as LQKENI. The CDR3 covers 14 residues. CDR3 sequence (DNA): TGTGCCAGCTCACCATCGCAGAGGGGGACTGAAGCTTTCTTT. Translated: CASSPSQRGTEAFF.

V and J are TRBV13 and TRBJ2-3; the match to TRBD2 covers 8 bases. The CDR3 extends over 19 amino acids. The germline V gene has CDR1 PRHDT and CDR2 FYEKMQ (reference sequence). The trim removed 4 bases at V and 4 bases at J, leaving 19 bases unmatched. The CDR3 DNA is TGTGCCAGCAGCTCCGTAGCGATTCTCGCGGGAGGTTCCCCAGATACGCAGTATTTT. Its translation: CASSSVAILAGGSPDTQYF.

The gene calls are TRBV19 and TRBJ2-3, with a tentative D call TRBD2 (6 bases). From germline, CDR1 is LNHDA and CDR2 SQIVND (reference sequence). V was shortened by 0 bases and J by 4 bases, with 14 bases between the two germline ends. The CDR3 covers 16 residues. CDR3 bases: TGTGCCAGTAGTATAGATCCTGCGGGCGGGGCAGATACGCAGTATTTT. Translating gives CASSIDPAGGADTQYF.

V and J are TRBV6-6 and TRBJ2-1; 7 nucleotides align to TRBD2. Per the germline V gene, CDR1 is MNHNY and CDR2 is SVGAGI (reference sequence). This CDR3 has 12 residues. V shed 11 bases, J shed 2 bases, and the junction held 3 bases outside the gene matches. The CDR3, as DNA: TGTGCCGCCGGGGGGACCTACAATGAGCAGTTCTTC. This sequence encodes CAAGGTYNEQFF.

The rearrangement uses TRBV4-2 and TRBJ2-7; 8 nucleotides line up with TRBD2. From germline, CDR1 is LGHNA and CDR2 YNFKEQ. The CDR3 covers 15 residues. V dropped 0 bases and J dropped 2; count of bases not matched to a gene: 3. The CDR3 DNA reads TGTGCCAGCAGCCAAGATCTAGCGGGCGCCTACGAGCAGTACTTC. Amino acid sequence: CASSQDLAGAYEQYF.